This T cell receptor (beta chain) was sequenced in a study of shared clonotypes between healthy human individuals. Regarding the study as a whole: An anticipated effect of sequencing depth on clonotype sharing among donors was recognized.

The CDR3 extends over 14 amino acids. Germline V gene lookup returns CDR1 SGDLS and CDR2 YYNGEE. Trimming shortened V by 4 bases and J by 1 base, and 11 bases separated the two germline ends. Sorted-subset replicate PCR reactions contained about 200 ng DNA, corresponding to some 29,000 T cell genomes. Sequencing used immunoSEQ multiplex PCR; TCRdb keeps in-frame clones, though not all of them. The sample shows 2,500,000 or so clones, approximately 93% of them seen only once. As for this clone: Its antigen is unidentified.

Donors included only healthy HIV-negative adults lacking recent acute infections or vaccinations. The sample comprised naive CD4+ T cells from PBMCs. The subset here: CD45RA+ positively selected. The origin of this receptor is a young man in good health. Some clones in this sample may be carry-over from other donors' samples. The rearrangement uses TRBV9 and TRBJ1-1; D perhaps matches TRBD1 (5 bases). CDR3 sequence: CASSQGNWNTEAFF. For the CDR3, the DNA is TGTGCCAGCAGCCAGGGAAACTGGAACACTGAAGCTTTCTTT.